Here is one T cell receptor beta chain with its context. The target antigen is unknown. This entry is derived from a study of blood T cells in healthy people across ages. Study-level information: About one barcoded beta molecule per two T cells came from capture by template switching. Study-level findings and limits: Diversity estimates drawn from one million T cells were deemed underestimates. Roughly linearly, TCR beta diversity per million T cells fell as age increased.

The CDR3 is 15 residues long. Trimming took 2 bases from V and 3 from J; bases not matched to a gene: 6. Germline CDR1 reads MGHRA; CDR2 reads YSYEKL. Primers used in a second PCR of roughly 7 to 12 cycles were a sample-barcoded 5' primer and a J-beta primer mix. A single record per CDR3 protein comes from TCRdb applying MiXCR to the 5' RACE reads. The profile covers 850,000 to 1,000,000 distinct CDR3 sequences, with under 50% appearing a single time and 13% taken by the ten largest. The gene calls are TRBV4-1 and TRBJ2-7, with 8 bases that match TRBD1. The sequenced sample consisted of blood. This TCR derives from a man aged 25 to 40 in good health. The CDR3 nucleotides read TGCGCCAGCAGCCAAAGGCAGGGGGCCGTCTACGAGCAGTACTTC. It encodes CASSQRQGAVYEQYF.